These 15 T cell receptor beta chains originate from one sample sequenced in a study of blood T cells in healthy people across ages. A second PCR of roughly 7 to 11 cycles used a sample-barcoded 5' primer and a J-beta primer mix. TCRdb called the 5' RACE reads again in MiXCR, with one record for every CDR3 protein. The sample records around 500,000 distinct CDR3 sequences, over 25% being singletons. These data are also associated with another study on T cells of mothers and their children.

The source material was blood. These receptors were collected from a boy aged 2 to 10 in good health.

The chain carries TRBV15 and TRBJ2-5; TRBD1 agrees at 10 bases. Germline lookup yields CDR1 LNHNV and CDR2 YYDKDF (reference sequence). This CDR3 has 16 amino acids. Losses at the gene ends were 3 bases for V and 7 bases for J; bases not matched to a gene: 11. CDR3 in DNA: TGTGCCACCAGCAGTTCCGGGACAGGGGCTTTCGGGACCCAGTACTTC. Its translation: CATSSSGTGAFGTQYF.

The chain employs TRBV27 and TRBJ1-2; D is ambiguous. Germline assignment: CDR1 MNHEY and CDR2 SMNVEV (reference sequence). The CDR3 totals 19 residues. V lost 4 bases and J 0 bases, leaving 24 bases between the germline ends. The DNA for the CDR3 is TGTGCCAGCAGTTGGAGACCGCCAGGCTTGGAGTTAGCTAACTATGGCTACACCTTC. This gives the protein CASSWRPPGLELANYGYTF.

The rearrangement uses TRBV20-1 and TRBJ2-5; TRBD2 matches at 12 bases. Losses at the gene ends were 5 bases for V and 4 bases for J; bases not matched to a gene: 5. Germline-derived CDR1 and CDR2 are DFQATT and SNEGSKA (reference sequence). This CDR3 contains 14 residues. CDR3 DNA: TGCAGTGCTGAACCGACTAGCGGGGGAGAGACCCAGTACTTC. Translating gives CSAEPTSGGETQYF.

The chain couples TRBV2 to TRBJ2-5; D is uncertain. Trimming removed 3 bases at V and 1 base at J, with 9 bases between. The V gene's germline CDR1 is SNHLY and CDR2 FYNNEI. This CDR3 region has 14 residues. Here the CDR3 reads CASSDYSSQETQYF. DNA of the CDR3: TGTGCCAGCAGTGATTACAGCTCCCAAGAGACCCAGTACTTC.

CDR3 DNA: TGTGCCAGCAGCCAGGGGGCGGCTAGGGACGAGCAGTACTTC. As protein: CASSQGAARDEQYF. The genes are TRBV14 and TRBJ2-7; D may be TRBD1 (6 bases). The V and J ends lost 3 bases and 5 bases respectively, with 14 bases between them. The germline CDR1 and CDR2 sequences are SGHDN and FVKESK. CDR3 length: 14 residues.

V and J are TRBV19 and TRBJ1-4; 8 bases are shared with TRBD1. J gave up 6 bases and V 10 bases, and 4 bases lay outside the gene matches. This CDR3 is 12 amino acids long. Germline CDR1 is LNHDA and CDR2 is SQIVND (reference sequence). CDR3 in amino acids: CANPGGDEKLFF. In DNA form, the CDR3 reads TGTGCCAACCCAGGGGGCGATGAAAAACTGTTTTTT.

This clonotype was seen only a few times. This chain links TRBV20-1 with TRBJ2-1, with a tentative D call TRBD1 (5 bases). The CDR3 is made up of 14 amino acids. Germline lookup yields CDR1 DFQATT and CDR2 SNEGSKA (reference sequence). Trimming took 0 bases from V and 1 from J, leaving 7 bases between them. DNA for the CDR3: TGCAGTGCTAGAGACAGGGTGTCCTACAATGAGCAGTTCTTC. As protein: CSARDRVSYNEQFF.

The chain employs TRBV29-1 and TRBJ2-1; 7 nucleotides line up with TRBD1. CDR3 size: 12 residues. The V and J ends lost 6 bases and 9 bases, in that order; junction bases with no gene match: 8. Germline loops: CDR1 SQVTM, CDR2 ANQGSEA. The CDR3 nucleotides read TGCAGCGTCACAACAGGGGCCGGTGAGCAGTTCTTC. Amino acids: CSVTTGAGEQFF.

Of note for this clonotype: One end of the junction varies from germline; a read error may be responsible. The chain joins TRBV19 to TRBJ2-1; D remains ambiguous. The CDR3 totals 11 residues. Per the germline V gene, CDR1 is LNHDA and CDR2 is SQIVND (reference sequence). The CDR3 reads CASSIGHEQFF. The CDR3 DNA sequence: TGTGCCAGTAGCATAGGGCATGAGCAGTTCTTC.

This clonotype has only a few counts. The CDR3 DNA is TGCGCCAGCATCCTCAATCCCGGGGCACAGGGGCCTGAAGCTTTCTTT. Residues: CASILNPGAQGPEAFF. The V and J genes are TRBV5-1 and TRBJ1-1; 7 bases match TRBD1. CDR1 is SGHRS and CDR2 is YFSETQ in the germline V gene. V dropped 6 bases and J dropped 6; count of bases not matched to a gene: 17. This CDR3 contains 16 residues.

This clonotype came up a few times. The V gene is TRBV7-9, the J gene TRBJ1-1; TRBD1 agrees at 10 bases. In germline, CDR1 is SEHNR, CDR2 FQNEAQ (reference sequence). With 5 bases clipped from V and 0 bases from J, the junction kept 9 bases outside the gene matches. The length of the CDR3 is 17 residues. The CDR3 loop is CASSPRTGGDVNTEAFF. The DNA for the CDR3 is TGTGCCAGCAGCCCCCGGACAGGGGGGGACGTGAACACTGAAGCTTTCTTT.

The chain carries TRBV12-3 or TRBV12-4 and TRBJ2-5; 8 bases map to TRBD2. J was trimmed by 11 bases and V by 5 bases; bases with no gene match: 7. The length of the CDR3 is 12 residues. CDR3 amino acids: CASSPSGLEQYF. CDR3 sequence (DNA): TGTGCCAGCAGTCCCTCGGGACTAGAGCAGTACTTC.

This chain links TRBV5-1 with TRBJ2-7; maybe TRBD1 (6 bases). CDR1 and CDR2 (germline): SGHRS, YFSETQ. The ends were cut back, 1 base at V and 3 bases at J, with 11 bases in the middle. CDR3 size: 14 residues. CDR3 loop: CASSLYRDRYEQYF. CDR3 sequence (DNA): TGCGCCAGCAGCTTGTACAGGGACCGCTACGAGCAGTACTTC.

Only one count was recorded for this clonotype. The chain recombines TRBV6-6 with TRBJ2-5; TRBD1 is a possible D gene (5 bases). The J call could be wrong; TRBJ2-7 is a better fit for the DNA end. The CDR3 is made up of 13 amino acids. Germline V gene sequence: CDR1 MNHNY, CDR2 SVGAGI (reference sequence). The CDR3 protein is CASSYNQGHEQYF. CDR3 nucleotide sequence: TGTGCCAGCAGTTACAACCAGGGCCACGAGCAGTACTTC.

This clonotype has only a few counts. The rearrangement joins TRBV7-8 to TRBJ2-5; TRBD1 is a possible D gene (6 bases). This CDR3 has 16 residues. The germline gives CDR1 SGHVS, CDR2 FQNEAQ. V lost 4 bases to trimming and J lost 2 bases, with 17 bases between them. This CDR3 reads CASSSGQNLVQETQYF. The CDR3 nucleotides are TGTGCCAGCAGCTCCGGACAGAACCTAGTACAAGAGACCCAGTACTTC.